The following is a T cell receptor (beta chain) sequence with its context. This record belongs to a study of T cell clones after liver transplantation. Study-wide context: TCRbeta sequencing after a pre-transplant mixed lymphocyte reaction identified graft-donor-reactive clones, later tracked in post-transplant blood. Apart from a few HCV-positive recipients, transplants were for non-autoimmune, non-viral reasons.

The table came from immunoSEQ multiplex PCR; TCRdb's copy has only in-frame clones and leaves some out. The sample includes tens of thousands of clones, 75% to 85% of them seen just once. The germline CDR1 and CDR2 sequences are LNHNV and YYDKDF (reference sequence). Trimming took off 0 bases at V and 4 bases at J, with 9 bases between the two ends. The CDR3 runs 14 residues. The chain joins TRBV15 to TRBJ1-2, with D possibly matching TRBD1 (5 bases). The source was CD4+ T cells from blood, collected 12 months after liver transplant. The clonotype was recovered from a human patient who received a liver transplant. Part of the T cells may come from the graft donor. Here the CDR3 reads CATSRDPGLYGYTF. The CDR3 region has the DNA TGTGCCACCAGCAGAGATCCAGGGCTCTATGGCTACACCTTC.